These 7 T cell receptor beta chains originate from one sample sequenced in a study of shared clonotypes between healthy human individuals (TCRdb year 2020). Library preparation used the immunoSEQ multiplex PCR assay. TCRdb stores this immuneACCESS table with in-frame sequences only. Part of the clones is absent; in the studies checked, under half of the shortfall reflects unresolved V genes, and no reason is known for the rest. The sample table shows approximately 2,300,000 clones, and about 90% are seen once. The ten largest account for 0.37% of the sample. The sample comprised naive CD4+ T cells from PBMCs. Read against the paper, the sample's cell subset or site label means: CD45RA+ positively selected. The receptors here all came from a man between 18 and 35 years old in good health. Some clones in this sample may be carry-over from other donors' samples.

This clone was seen only once. This CDR3 is CASSQGGFSATEAFF. The CDR3 DNA follows: TGTGCCAGCAGCCAAGGGGGTTTTTCAGCCACTGAAGCTTTCTTT. The chain joins TRBV14 to TRBJ1-1; D not certain. Germline V CDR1 and CDR2: SGHDN, FVKESK. This CDR3 has 15 residues. Trimming took off 1 base at V and 4 bases at J, with 13 bases between the two ends.

The V gene is TRBV21-1, the J gene TRBJ2-1; no DNA check was done on the table's D call, TRBD2. TRBV21-1 is a pseudogene locus. The CDR3 length is 14 residues. CDR3 residues: CASTGTSGSNEQFF. CDR3 sequence (DNA): TGTGCCAGCACCGGGACTAGCGGGAGCAATGAGCAGTTCTTC.

The rearrangement uses TRBV27 and TRBJ2-5; D is tentatively TRBD1 or TRBD2 (7 bases each). Germline V gives CDR1 MNHEY, CDR2 SMNVEV (reference sequence). Trimming stripped 10 bases from V and 7 bases from J, with 22 bases between. The CDR3 is 14 amino acids. CDR3 bases: TGTGCCACCCAGGGGGGGGCGGACGCGGGGACCCAGTACTTC. Its translation: CATQGGADAGTQYF.

The chain carries TRBV6-5 and TRBJ2-7, with D perhaps matching TRBD1 or TRBD2 (5 bases each). CDR1 and CDR2 (germline): MNHEY, SVGAGI. Trimming shortened V by 2 bases and J by 7 bases, and 18 bases separated the two germline ends. This CDR3 contains 15 residues. The CDR3 sequence is CASSYLGRTPLEQYF. The DNA of the CDR3 is TGTGCCAGCAGTTACCTGGGACGGACCCCTCTTGAGCAGTACTTC.

This CDR3 reads CASSESGSGEQYF. The CDR3 DNA reads TGTGCCAGCAGTGAATCAGGATCGGGAGAGCAGTACTTC. This sequence joins TRBV2 and TRBJ2-7; D is perhaps TRBD2 (5 bases). The germline V gene encodes CDR1 SNHLY and CDR2 FYNNEI. The CDR3 consists of 13 residues. The V end lost 2 bases, the J end lost 7 bases, and 12 bases lay between the germline ends.

In nucleotides, the CDR3 is TGTGCCAGCAGAACTTCTAGCGGGAGGACCGGGGAGCTGTTTTTT. Encoded protein: CASRTSSGRTGELFF. The chain joins TRBV28 to TRBJ2-2; TRBD2 matches 11 bases. The CDR3 contains 15 residues. The V gene's germline CDR1 is MDHEN and CDR2 SYDVKM. Trimming at V came to 6 bases and at J to 5 bases, leaving 5 bases not matched to a gene. Full variable domain (rest looked up from reference TRBV28 and TRBJ2-2): DVKVTQSSRYLVKRTGEKVFLECVQDMDHENMFWYRQDPGLGLRLIYFSYDVKMKEKGDIPEGYSVSREKKERFSLILESASTNQTSMYLCASRTSSGRTGELFFGEGSRLTVL.

The chain employs TRBV11-2 and TRBJ2-5, with 11 bases aligning to TRBD1. Matching the DNA end better, TRBJ2-7 makes the J call doubtful. Germline loops: CDR1 SGHAT, CDR2 FQNNGV. The length of the CDR3 is 16 residues. The CDR3 DNA reads TGTGCCAGCAGCCAGGATGGGACAGGGGGGGGATACGAGCAGTACTTC. Translating gives CASSQDGTGGGYEQYF.